This TCR beta chain was retrieved from a study of CD8+ T cells in alopecia areata. Study-level points and caveats: With patients, TCR sharing proved less clear than in mice, a difference possibly related to HLA.

This clone was seen a few times. Its antigen is undetermined. RNA was extracted and reverse transcribed into cDNA as the sequencing template. The method was immunoSEQ multiplex PCR; TCRdb's version includes in-frame clones alone and lacks a portion of them. The top ten clones hold around 1.4% of a sample with roughly 97,000 clones, around 38% of them seen once. The V and J ends lost 6 bases and 9 bases respectively, with 9 bases between them. CDR3 size: 11 residues. CDR1 SNHLY and CDR2 FYNNEI come from the germline V gene. The sequence was obtained from a human donor with alopecia areata. Sequencing used CD4+ T cells sorted from blood. This chain uses TRBV2 with TRBJ2-1; D uncertain. Written as DNA, the CDR3 is TGTGCCAGCAGCCCTGTAGGTGAGCAGTTCTTC. Its protein is CASSPVGEQFF.